This TCR beta chain is from a study of T cells in localized non-small cell lung cancer. The V segment lost 6 bases and the J segment 12 bases; nucleotides outside the gene matches: 7. Germline CDR1 and CDR2: MDHEN and SYDVKM. The CDR3 has 12 amino acids. TCRdb keeps only in-frame clones here, not all; method: immunoSEQ multiplex PCR. Seen here are under 150,000 clones, roughly 90% observed once, and the top ten hold around 1.7%. Study outcomes and limitations: Overall survival was longer when the density of T cells in the blood was higher. Clonality peaked in uninvolved adjacent lung rather than tumor. Because only a single region of the tumor was sequenced, heterogeneity remains possible.

Comment on this clone: What it binds is not known.

The source material was peripheral blood, sampled before any cancer treatment. This sequence joins TRBV28 and TRBJ2-1, with 8 nucleotides matching TRBD2. The TCR was taken from a female donor older than 55 with stage I lung adenocarcinoma. As DNA, the CDR3 is TGTGCCAGCAGACTAAGAACTAGCGGGCAGTTCTTC. As protein: CASRLRTSGQFF.